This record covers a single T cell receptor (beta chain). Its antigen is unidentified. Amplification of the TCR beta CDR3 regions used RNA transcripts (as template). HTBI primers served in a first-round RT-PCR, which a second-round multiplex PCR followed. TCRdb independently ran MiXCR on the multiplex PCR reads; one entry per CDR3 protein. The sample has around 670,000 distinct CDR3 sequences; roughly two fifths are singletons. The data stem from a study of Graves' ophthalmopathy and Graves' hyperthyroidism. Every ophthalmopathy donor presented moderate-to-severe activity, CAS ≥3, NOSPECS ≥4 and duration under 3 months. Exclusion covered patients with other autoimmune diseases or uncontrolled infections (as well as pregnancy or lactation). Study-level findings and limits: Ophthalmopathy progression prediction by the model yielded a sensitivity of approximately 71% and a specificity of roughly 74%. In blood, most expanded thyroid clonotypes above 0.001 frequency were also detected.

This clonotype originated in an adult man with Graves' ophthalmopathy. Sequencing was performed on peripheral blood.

In nucleotides, the CDR3 is TGTGCCAGTATCTCTAGAGGACAGGGGTCCACTGAAGCTTTCTTT. Protein: CASISRGQGSTEAFF. The chain carries TRBV19 and TRBJ1-1; TRBD1 agrees at 9 bases. The junction had 10 bases not matched to a gene; V was cut back by 7 bases and J by 4 bases. The CDR3 runs to 15 residues. CDR1 and CDR2 from the germline V gene are LNHDA and SQIVND (reference sequence).